These 3 T cell receptor beta chains came from one sample sequenced in a study of OX40 agonist ivuxolimab in advanced cancers. Only in-frame clones appear in the TCRdb table, and some are missing; sequencing was by immunoSEQ multiplex PCR. The repertoire includes roughly 100,000 clones, approximately 89% of them detected once, and about 0.73% sits in the top ten. Sequencing used CD4+ or CD8+ T cells sorted from blood, obtained in a trial of the OX40 agonist ivuxolimab. These receptor sequences come from an adult with an advanced solid tumor such as melanoma, head and neck, liver or kidney cancer.

The J gene is TRBJ1-2, the V gene TRBV9, with D uncertain. This CDR3 has 12 amino acids. Trimming removed 2 bases from V and 4 bases from J, with 6 bases in between. Looked up from germline, CDR1 is SGDLS and CDR2 is YYNGEE. The CDR3 here is CASSVNSYGYTF. The CDR3 DNA sequence: TGTGCCAGCAGCGTGAATAGCTATGGCTACACCTTC. Combining the CDR3 with reference TRBV9 and TRBJ1-2 gives the whole variable domain DSGVTQTPKHLITATGQRVTLRCSPRSGDLSVYWYQQSLDQGLQFLIQYYNGEERAKGNILERFSAQQFPDLHSELNLSSLELGDSALYFCASSVNSYGYTFGSGTRLTVV.

The genes are TRBV7-2 and TRBJ2-5; D is uncertain. Trimming removed 5 bases at V and 1 base at J, with 2 bases between. The germline V gene encodes CDR1 SGHTA and CDR2 FQGNSA. The CDR3 loop spans 11 amino acids. The CDR3 reads CASSVQETQYF. The CDR3 DNA follows: TGTGCCAGCAGCGTCCAAGAGACCCAGTACTTC.

This sequence joins TRBV15 and TRBJ1-2; 7 positions match TRBD1. The CDR3 is 17 amino acids. Germline assignment: CDR1 LNHNV and CDR2 YYDKDF (reference sequence). The junction had 15 bases not matched to a gene; V was cut back by 4 bases and J by 4 bases. The chain's CDR3 is CATSTSPRQGASYGYTF. As DNA, the CDR3 is TGTGCCACCAGCACGAGTCCGAGACAGGGAGCGAGCTATGGCTACACCTTC.